This T cell receptor (beta chain) was recovered during a study of blood T cell repertoires in COVID-19. Study as a whole: PBMCs, B-cell-depleted T cells, or T cells were the source of the cDNA or gDNA that made up the material.

Produced via immunoSEQ multiplex PCR; TCRdb's table is partial and in-frame only. The profile shows 60,000 to 70,000 clones, roughly nine tenths of them singletons. The CDR3 is made up of 14 amino acids. The V gene lost 2 bases and the J gene lost 0 bases, with 5 bases spanning the gap. In germline, CDR1 is WNHNN, CDR2 SYGVQD (reference sequence). The sample comprised peripheral blood. The genes are TRBV10-1 and TRBJ2-4; D remains ambiguous. This receptor was taken from a human donor in a cohort sampled during active COVID-19. DNA of the CDR3: TGCGCCAGCAGTGAGACTCTAGCCAAAAACATTCAGTACTTC. This codes for CASSETLAKNIQYF.